This note documents a single TCR beta chain sequence. Germline loops: CDR1 LNHDA, CDR2 SQIVND (reference sequence). Trimming left V 7 bases short and J 0 bases short, with 10 bases between. The CDR3 has 14 residues. The sample originates from a study of early T cells in non-severe SARS-CoV-2 infection. A single record per CDR3 protein comes from TCRdb applying MiXCR to the 5' RACE reads. The profile shows approximately 22,000 distinct CDR3 sequences, around 6% of them singletons. This clonotype originated in an adult who was a healthcare worker with PCR-confirmed SARS-CoV-2 infection or an uninfected control (not recorded which). The chain carries TRBV19 and TRBJ2-1; weak D call: TRBD2 (5 bases). Here the sequenced sample was whole blood, taken at baseline. The CDR3: CASTRDSSYNEQFF. CDR3 nucleotide sequence: TGTGCCAGTACTCGGGATAGCTCCTACAATGAGCAGTTCTTC.